This record looks at one T cell receptor beta chain sequence and its context. The data originate from a study of blood T cell repertoires in COVID-19. Looking at the study overall: T cells, B-cell-depleted T cells, or PBMCs provided the cDNA or gDNA that served as material.

The repertoire was sequenced with immunoSEQ multiplex PCR; TCRdb's copy has only in-frame clones and lacks some. The sample has more than 150,000 clones; about nine tenths are singletons. This CDR3 has 13 residues. V shed 7 bases and J 7 bases; nucleotides not matched to a gene: 5. Germline V gene data show CDR1 as MNHNS and CDR2 as SASEGT. This receptor was obtained from a man aged 65-85 years with active or convalescent COVID-19. V and J are TRBV6-1 and TRBJ1-4; 8 nucleotides agree with TRBD1. The specimen sequenced was peripheral blood. The CDR3 DNA sequence: TGTGCCAGCAACAGGGGGTTGTTTGAAAAACTGTTTTTT. This encodes CASNRGLFEKLFF.